This T cell receptor beta chain emerged from a study of early T cells in non-severe SARS-CoV-2 infection. At the level of the study: Bulk RNA isolated from unsorted whole blood underwent sequencing; chains were not paired.

Study-wide findings and caveats: Sequences matched to VDJdb favored anti-spike CD8 responses, while private and CD4 specificities were missed.

The TCR library protocol attached unique molecular identifiers to the individual cDNA molecules. TCRdb passed the 5' RACE reads through MiXCR, listing each CDR3 protein once. The repertoire holds some 62,000 distinct CDR3 sequences, with roughly 8.2% as singletons. About this clonotype itself: Its target is unknown.

This CDR3 is built from 16 residues. The V end lost 2 bases, the J end lost 6 bases, and 17 bases lay between the germline ends. The germline CDR1 and CDR2 sequences are KGHDR and SFDVKD. The chain combines TRBV24-1 with TRBJ2-3; D is perhaps TRBD1 or TRBD2 (5 bases each). This TCR derives from an adult who was a healthcare worker with PCR-confirmed SARS-CoV-2 infection or an uninfected control (not recorded which). The material sequenced was whole blood, taken at baseline. DNA of the CDR3: TGTGCCACCAGTGATTCAATGGGGGAAGTTTCCGATACGCAGTATTTT. It is translated as CATSDSMGEVSDTQYF.